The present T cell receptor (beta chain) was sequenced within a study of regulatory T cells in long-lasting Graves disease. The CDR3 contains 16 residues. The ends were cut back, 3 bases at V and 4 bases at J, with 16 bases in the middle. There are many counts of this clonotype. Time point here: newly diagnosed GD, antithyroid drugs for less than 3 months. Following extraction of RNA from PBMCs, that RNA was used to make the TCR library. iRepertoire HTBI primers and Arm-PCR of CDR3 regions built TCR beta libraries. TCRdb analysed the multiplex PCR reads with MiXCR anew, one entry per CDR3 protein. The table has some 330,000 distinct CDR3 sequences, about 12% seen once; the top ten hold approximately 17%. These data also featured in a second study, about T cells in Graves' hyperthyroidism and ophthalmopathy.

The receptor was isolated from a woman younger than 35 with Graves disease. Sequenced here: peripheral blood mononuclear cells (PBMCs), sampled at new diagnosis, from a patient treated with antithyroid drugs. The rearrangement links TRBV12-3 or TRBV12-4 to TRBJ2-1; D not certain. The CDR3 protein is CASSLSRLTRYNEQFF. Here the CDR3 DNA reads TGTGCCAGCAGTTTGAGTAGGCTAACACGATACAATGAGCAGTTCTTC.